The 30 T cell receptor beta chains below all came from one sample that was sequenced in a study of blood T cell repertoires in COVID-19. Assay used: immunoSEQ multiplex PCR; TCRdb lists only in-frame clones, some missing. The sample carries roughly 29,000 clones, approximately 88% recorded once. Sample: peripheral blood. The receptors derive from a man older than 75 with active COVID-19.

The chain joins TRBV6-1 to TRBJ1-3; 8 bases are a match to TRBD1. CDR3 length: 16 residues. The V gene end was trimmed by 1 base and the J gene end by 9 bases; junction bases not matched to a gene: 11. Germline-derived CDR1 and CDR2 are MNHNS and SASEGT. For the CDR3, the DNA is TGTGCCAGCAGTGAAGTATCAGGGGGCTCTCGGGGCACCATATATTTT. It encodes CASSEVSGGSRGTIYF.

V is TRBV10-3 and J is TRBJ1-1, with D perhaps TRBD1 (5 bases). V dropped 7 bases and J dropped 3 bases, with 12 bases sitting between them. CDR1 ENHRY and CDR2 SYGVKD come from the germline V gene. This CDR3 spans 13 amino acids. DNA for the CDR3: TGTGCCATCAACGGGGGTTGGGACACTGAAGCTTTCTTT. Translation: CAINGGWDTEAFF.

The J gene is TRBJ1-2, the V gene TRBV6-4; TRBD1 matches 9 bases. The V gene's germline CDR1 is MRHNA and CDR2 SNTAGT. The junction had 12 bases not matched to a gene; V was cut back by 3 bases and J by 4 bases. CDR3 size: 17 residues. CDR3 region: CASSEVVGTGRTYGYTF. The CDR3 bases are TGTGCCAGCAGTGAGGTTGTTGGGACAGGGCGGACCTATGGCTACACCTTC.

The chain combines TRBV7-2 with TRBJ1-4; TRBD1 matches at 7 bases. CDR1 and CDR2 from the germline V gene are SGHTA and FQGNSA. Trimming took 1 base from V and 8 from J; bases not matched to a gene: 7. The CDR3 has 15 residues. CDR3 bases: TGTGCCAGCAGCTTAGTTAGGACAGGTCGAGAAAAACTGTTTTTT. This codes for CASSLVRTGREKLFF.

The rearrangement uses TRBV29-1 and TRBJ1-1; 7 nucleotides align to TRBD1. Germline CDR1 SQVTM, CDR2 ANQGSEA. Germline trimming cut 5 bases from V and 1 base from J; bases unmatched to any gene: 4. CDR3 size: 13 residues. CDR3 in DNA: TGCAGCGTTAAGACAGGGACGAACACTGAAGCTTTCTTT. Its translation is CSVKTGTNTEAFF.

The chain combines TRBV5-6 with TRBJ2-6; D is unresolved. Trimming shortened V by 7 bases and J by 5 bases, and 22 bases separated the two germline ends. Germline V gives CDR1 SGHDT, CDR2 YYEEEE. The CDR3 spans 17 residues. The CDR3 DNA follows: TGTGCCAGCTGTTGGTTCAATAGTCAAAGTCGGGCCAACGTCCTGACTTTC. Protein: CASCWFNSQSRANVLTF.

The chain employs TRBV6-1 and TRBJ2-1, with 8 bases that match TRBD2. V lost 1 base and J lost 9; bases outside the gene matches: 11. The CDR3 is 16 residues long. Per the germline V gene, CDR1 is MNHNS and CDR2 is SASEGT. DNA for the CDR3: TGTGCCAGCAGTGAAGTTGACGGGGGGGCTCTAGGTGAGCAGTTCTTC. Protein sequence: CASSEVDGGALGEQFF.

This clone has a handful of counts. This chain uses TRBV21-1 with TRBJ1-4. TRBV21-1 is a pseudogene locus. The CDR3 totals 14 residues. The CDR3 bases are TGTGCCAGCAGTACGGGGATGGGTAATGAAAAACTGTTTTTT. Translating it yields CASSTGMGNEKLFF.

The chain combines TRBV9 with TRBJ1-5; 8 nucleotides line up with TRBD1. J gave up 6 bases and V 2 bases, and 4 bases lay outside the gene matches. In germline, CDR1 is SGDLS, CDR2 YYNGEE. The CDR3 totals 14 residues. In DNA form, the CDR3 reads TGTGCCAGCAGCGTGGACAGGGATGGTCAGCCCCAGCATTTT. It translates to CASSVDRDGQPQHF.

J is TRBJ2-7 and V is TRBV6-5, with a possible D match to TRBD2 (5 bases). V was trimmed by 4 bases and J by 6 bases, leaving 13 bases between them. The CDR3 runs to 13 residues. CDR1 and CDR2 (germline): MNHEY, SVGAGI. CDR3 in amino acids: CASSFSEGIEQYF. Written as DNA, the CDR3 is TGTGCCAGCAGTTTTTCCGAGGGAATCGAGCAGTACTTC.

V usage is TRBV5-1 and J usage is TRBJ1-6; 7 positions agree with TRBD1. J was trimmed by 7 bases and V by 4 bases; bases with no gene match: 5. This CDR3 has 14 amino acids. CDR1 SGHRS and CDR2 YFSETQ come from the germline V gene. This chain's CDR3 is CASSQGTENSPLHF. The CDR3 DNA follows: TGCGCCAGCAGCCAAGGGACAGAAAATTCACCCCTCCACTTT.

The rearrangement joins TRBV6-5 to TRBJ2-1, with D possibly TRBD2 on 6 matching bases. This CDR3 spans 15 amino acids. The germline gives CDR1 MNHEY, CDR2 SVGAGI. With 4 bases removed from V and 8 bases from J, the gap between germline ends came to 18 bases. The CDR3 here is CASSSRLERVDEQFF. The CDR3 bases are TGTGCCAGCAGTTCAAGACTAGAAAGAGTCGATGAGCAGTTCTTC.

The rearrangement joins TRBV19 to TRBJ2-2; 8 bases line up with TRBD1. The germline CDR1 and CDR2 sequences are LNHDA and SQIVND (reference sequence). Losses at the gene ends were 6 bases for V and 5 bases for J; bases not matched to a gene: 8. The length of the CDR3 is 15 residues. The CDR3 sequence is CASRSRQGWTGELFF. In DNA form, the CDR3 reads TGTGCCAGTAGAAGTAGACAGGGGTGGACCGGGGAGCTGTTTTTT.

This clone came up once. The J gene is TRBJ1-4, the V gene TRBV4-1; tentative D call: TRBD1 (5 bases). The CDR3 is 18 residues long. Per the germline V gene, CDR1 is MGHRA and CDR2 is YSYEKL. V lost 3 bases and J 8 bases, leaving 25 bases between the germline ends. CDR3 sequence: CASSQGGFGTGTGEKLFF. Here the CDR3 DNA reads TGCGCCAGCAGCCAGGGGGGGTTCGGTACCGGGACTGGAGAAAAACTGTTTTTT.

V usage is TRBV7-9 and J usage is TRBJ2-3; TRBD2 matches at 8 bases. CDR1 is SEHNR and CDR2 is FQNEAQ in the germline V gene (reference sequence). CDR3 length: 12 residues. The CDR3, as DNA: TGTGTCACACGGGGGGGCCACGATACGCAGTATTTT. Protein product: CVTRGGHDTQYF.

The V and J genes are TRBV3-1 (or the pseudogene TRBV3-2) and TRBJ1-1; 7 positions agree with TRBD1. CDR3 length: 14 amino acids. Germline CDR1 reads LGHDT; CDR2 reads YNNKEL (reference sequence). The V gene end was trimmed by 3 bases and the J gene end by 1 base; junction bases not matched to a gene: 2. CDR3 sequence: CASSHEGANTEAFF. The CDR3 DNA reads TGTGCCAGCAGCCACGAGGGGGCGAACACTGAAGCTTTCTTT.

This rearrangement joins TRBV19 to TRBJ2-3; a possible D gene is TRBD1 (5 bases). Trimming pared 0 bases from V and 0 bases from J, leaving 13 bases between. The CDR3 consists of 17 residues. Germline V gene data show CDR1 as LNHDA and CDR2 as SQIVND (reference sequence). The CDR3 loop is CASSIELTGPSTDTQYF. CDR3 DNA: TGTGCCAGTAGTATAGAATTAACAGGCCCTAGCACAGATACGCAGTATTTT.

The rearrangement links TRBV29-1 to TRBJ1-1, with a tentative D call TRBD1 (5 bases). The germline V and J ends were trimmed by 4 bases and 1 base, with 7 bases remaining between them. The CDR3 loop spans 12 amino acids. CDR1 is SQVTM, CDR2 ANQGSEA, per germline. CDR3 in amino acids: CSVAQANTEAFF. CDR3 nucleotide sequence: TGCAGCGTTGCACAGGCGAACACTGAAGCTTTCTTT.

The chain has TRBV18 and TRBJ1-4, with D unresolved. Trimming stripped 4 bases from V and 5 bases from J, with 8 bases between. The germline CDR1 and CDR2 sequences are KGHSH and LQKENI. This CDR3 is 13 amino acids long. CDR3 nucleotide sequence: TGTGCCAGCTCACGTGGGAGAAATGAAAAACTGTTTTTT. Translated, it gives CASSRGRNEKLFF.

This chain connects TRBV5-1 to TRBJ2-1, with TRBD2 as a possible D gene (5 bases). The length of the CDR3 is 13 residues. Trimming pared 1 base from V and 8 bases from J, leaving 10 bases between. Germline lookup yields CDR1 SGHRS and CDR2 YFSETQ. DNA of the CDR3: TGCGCCAGCAGCTTGCGGGGTTCGGATGAGCAGTTCTTC. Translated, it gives CASSLRGSDEQFF.

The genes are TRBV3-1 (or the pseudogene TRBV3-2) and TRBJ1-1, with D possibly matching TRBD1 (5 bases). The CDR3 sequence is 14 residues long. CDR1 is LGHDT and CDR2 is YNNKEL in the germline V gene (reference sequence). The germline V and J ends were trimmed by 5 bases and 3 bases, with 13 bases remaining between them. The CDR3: CASSSRDLYTEAFF. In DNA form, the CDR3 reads TGTGCCAGCAGCTCCAGGGATCTGTACACTGAAGCTTTCTTT.

Written as DNA, the CDR3 is TGTGCCAGCAGTGAAATCAAGAACACTGAAGCTTTCTTT. Its translation: CASSEIKNTEAFF. The chain combines TRBV6-1 with TRBJ1-1; no definite D call. Germline CDR1 MNHNS, CDR2 SASEGT. The CDR3 has 13 amino acids. Trimming stripped 2 bases from V and 1 base from J, with 5 bases between.

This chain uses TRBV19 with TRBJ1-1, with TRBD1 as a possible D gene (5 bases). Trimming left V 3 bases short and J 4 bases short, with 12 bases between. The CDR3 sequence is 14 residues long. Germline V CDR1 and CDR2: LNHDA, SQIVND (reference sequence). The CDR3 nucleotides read TGTGCCAGTAGTATGGGGATAGGGGTCACTGAAGCTTTCTTT. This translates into CASSMGIGVTEAFF.

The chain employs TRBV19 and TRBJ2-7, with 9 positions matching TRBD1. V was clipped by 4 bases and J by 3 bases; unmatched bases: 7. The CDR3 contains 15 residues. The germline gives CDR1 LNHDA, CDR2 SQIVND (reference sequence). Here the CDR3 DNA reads TGTGCCAGTAGTACCGGAACAGGGGGCTTCTACGAGCAGTACTTC. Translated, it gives CASSTGTGGFYEQYF. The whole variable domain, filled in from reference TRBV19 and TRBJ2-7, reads DGGITQSPKYLFRKEGQNVTLSCEQNLNHDAMYWYRQDPGQGLRLIYYSQIVNDFQKGDIAEGYSVSREKKESFPLTVTSAQKNPTAFYLCASSTGTGGFYEQYFGPGTRLTVT.

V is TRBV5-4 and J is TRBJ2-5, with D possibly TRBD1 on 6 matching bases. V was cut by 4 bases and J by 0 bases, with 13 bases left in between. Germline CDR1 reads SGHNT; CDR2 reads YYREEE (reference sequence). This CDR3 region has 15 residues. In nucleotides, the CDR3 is TGTGCCAGCAGCCGGCCCTCAGGGGACCAAGAGACCCAGTACTTC. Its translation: CASSRPSGDQETQYF.

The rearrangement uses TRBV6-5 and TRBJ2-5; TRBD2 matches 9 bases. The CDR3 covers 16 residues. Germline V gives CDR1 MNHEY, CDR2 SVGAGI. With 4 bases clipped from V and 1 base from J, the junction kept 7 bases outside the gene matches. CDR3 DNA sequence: TGTGCCAGCAGTTCACCAAGCGGGGGGTCCCAAGAGACCCAGTACTTC. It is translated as CASSSPSGGSQETQYF.

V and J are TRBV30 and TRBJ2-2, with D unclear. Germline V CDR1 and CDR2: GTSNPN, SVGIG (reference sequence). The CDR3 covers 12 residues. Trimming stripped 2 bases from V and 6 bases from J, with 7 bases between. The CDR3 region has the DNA TGTGCCTGGAGTCTTTCGTCCGGGGAGCTGTTTTTT. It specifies CAWSLSSGELFF.

CDR3 DNA sequence: TGTGCCAGTAGTATGTTAGGAGGGGAGCAGTACTTC. It codes for CASSMLGGEQYF. The chain employs TRBV19 and TRBJ2-7; D is possibly TRBD2 (6 bases). The V end was cut by 3 bases, the J end by 7 bases, with 10 bases between. The germline V gene has CDR1 LNHDA and CDR2 SQIVND (reference sequence). The CDR3 has 12 amino acids.

CDR3 coding DNA: TGTGCCAGCTCCCAGCAGAGGGAGGGTCAGCCCCAGCATTTT. It translates to CASSQQREGQPQHF. The chain links TRBV18 to TRBJ1-5; D uncertain. The CDR3 is made up of 14 amino acids. Germline loops: CDR1 KGHSH, CDR2 LQKENI. With 6 bases removed from V and 6 bases from J, the gap between germline ends came to 15 bases.

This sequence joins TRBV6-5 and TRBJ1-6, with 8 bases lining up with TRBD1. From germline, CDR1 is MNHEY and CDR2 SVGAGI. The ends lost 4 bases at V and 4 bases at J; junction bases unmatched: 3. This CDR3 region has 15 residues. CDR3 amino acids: CASSWGQAYNSPLHF. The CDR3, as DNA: TGTGCCAGCAGTTGGGGACAGGCTTATAATTCACCCCTCCACTTT.